In its sample, the clone carrying this T cell receptor beta chain was seen a few times. Antigen specificity is unknown. The CDR3 covers 14 residues. With 7 bases clipped from V and 7 bases from J, the junction kept 9 bases outside the gene matches. Together with a sample-barcoded 5' primer, a J-beta primer mix was included in a second PCR lasting roughly 7 to 11 cycles. TCRdb used MiXCR to reprocess the 5' RACE reads, holding one entry per CDR3 protein. The table lists around 1.7 million distinct CDR3 sequences, roughly 28% of them singletons, with 7.7% in the top ten. The sample comes from a study of blood T cells in healthy people across ages. Notes on the study in general: Naive T cell percentage showed a strong correlation with the diversity of TCR beta.

This clonotype was sampled from a woman aged 25 to 39 in good health. The sample consisted of blood. The chain combines TRBV12-3 or TRBV12-4 with TRBJ2-1; 8 nucleotides align to TRBD2. The CDR3 protein is CASTGGAGGNEQFF. The DNA for the CDR3 is TGTGCCAGCACCGGGGGGGCCGGTGGGAATGAGCAGTTCTTC.